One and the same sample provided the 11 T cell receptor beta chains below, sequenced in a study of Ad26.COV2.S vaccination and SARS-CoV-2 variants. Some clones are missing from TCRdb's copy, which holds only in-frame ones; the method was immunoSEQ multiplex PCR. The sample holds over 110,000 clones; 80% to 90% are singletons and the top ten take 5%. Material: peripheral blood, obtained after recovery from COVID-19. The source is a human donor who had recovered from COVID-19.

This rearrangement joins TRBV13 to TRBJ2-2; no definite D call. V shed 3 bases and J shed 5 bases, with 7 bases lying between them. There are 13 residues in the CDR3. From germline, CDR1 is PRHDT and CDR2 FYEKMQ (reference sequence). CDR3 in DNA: TGTGCCAGCAGCTTTCATCGGACCGGGGAGCTGTTTTTT. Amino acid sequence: CASSFHRTGELFF.

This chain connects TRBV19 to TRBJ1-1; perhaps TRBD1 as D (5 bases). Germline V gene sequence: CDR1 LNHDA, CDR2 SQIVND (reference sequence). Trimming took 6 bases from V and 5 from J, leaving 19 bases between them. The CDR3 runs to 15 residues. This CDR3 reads CASSPPPDRSTEAFF. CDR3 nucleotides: TGTGCCAGTAGCCCTCCCCCAGACAGAAGTACTGAAGCTTTCTTT.

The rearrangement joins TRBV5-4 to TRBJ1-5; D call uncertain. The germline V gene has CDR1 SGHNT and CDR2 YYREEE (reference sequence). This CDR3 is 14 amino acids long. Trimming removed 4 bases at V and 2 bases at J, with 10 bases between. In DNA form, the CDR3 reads TGTGCCAGCAGCGTTTGGGGAGGCAATCAGCCCCAGCATTTT. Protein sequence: CASSVWGGNQPQHF. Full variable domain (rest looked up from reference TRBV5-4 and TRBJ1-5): ETGVTQSPTHLIKTRGQQVTLRCSSQSGHNTVSWYQQALGQGPQFIFQYYREEENGRGNFPPRFSGLQFPNYSSELNVNALELDDSALYLCASSVWGGNQPQHFGDGTRLSIL.

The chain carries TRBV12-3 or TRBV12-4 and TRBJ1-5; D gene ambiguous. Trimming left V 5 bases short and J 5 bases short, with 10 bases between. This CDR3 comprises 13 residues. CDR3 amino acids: CASSGYYDQPQHF. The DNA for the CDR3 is TGTGCCAGCAGTGGTTATTACGATCAGCCCCAGCATTTT.

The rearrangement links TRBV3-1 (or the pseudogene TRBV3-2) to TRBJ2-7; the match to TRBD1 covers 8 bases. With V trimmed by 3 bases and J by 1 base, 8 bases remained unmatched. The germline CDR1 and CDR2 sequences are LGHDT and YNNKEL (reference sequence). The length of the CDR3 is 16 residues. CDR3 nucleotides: TGTGCCAGCAGCCATGCCGGGACAGGAAGATCCTACGAGCAGTACTTC. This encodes CASSHAGTGRSYEQYF.

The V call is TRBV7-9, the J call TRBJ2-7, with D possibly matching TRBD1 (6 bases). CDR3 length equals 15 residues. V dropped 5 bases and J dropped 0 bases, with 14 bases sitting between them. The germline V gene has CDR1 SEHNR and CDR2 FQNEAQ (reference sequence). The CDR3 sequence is CASSTGQTNSYEQYF. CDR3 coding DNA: TGTGCCAGCAGCACCGGACAGACCAACTCCTACGAGCAGTACTTC. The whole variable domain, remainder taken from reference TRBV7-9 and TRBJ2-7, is DTGVSQNPRHKITKRGQNVTFRCDPISEHNRLYWYRQTLGQGPEFLTYFQNEAQLEKSRLLSDRFSAERPKGSFSTLEIQRTEQGDSAMYLCASSTGQTNSYEQYFGPGTRLTVT.

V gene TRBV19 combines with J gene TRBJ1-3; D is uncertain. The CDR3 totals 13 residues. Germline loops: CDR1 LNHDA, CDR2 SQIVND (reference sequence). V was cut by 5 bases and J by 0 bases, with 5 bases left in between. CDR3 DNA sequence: TGTGCCAGTAGTCCCAGCTCTGGAAACACCATATATTTT. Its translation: CASSPSSGNTIYF.

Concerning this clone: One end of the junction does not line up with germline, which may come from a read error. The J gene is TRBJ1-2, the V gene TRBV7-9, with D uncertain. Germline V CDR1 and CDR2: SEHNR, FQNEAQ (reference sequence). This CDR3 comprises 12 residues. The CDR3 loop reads CASSSNHHPEGF. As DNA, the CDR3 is TGTGCCAGCAGCTCAAACCACCATCCCGAAGGCTTC.

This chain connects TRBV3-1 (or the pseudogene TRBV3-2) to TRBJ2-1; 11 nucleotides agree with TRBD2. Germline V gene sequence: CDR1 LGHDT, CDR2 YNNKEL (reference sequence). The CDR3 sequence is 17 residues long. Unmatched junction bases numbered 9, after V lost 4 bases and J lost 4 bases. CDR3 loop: CASSPLLAGALYNEQFF. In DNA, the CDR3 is TGTGCCAGCAGCCCCTTACTAGCGGGGGCCCTTTACAATGAGCAGTTCTTC.

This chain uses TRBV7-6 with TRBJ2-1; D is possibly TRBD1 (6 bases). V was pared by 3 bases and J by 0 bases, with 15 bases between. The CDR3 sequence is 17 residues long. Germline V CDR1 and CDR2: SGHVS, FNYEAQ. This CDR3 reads CASSFSPGVRSYNEQFF. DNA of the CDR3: TGTGCCAGCAGCTTCAGTCCAGGGGTACGCTCCTACAATGAGCAGTTCTTC.

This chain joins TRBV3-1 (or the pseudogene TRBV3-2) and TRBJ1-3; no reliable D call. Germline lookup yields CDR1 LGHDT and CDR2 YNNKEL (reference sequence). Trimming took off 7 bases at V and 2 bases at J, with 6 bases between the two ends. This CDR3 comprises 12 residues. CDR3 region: CASTGTGNTIYF. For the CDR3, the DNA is TGTGCCAGCACCGGGACTGGAAACACCATATATTTT.